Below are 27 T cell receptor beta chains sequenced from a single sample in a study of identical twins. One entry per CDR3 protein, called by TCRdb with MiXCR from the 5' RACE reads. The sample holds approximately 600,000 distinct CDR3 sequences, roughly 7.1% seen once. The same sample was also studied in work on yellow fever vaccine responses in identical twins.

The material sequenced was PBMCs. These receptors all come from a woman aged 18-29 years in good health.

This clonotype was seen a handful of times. CDR3 nucleotides: TGCAGTGCTACACTAGGGGGTGCCTATGGCTACACCTTC. This encodes CSATLGGAYGYTF. The rearrangement uses TRBV20-1 and TRBJ1-2, with D possibly matching TRBD1 (6 bases). The CDR3 has 13 residues. V was pared by 4 bases and J by 4 bases, with 13 bases between. The germline V gene encodes CDR1 DFQATT and CDR2 SNEGSKA (reference sequence).

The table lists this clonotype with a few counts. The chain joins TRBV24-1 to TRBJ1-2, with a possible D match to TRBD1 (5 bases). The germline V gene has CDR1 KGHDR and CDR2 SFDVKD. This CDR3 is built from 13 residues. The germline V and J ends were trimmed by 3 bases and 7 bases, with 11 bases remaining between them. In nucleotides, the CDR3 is TGTGCCACCAGTGATCCCGGGACCTTTGGCTACACCTTC. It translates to CATSDPGTFGYTF.

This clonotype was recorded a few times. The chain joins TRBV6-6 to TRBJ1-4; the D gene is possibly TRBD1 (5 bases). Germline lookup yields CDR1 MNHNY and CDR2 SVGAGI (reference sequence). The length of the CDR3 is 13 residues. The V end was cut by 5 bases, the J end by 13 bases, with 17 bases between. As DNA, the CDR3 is TGTGCCAGCAGTGGGGGGACGGCTTATTCACTGTTTTTT. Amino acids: CASSGGTAYSLFF.

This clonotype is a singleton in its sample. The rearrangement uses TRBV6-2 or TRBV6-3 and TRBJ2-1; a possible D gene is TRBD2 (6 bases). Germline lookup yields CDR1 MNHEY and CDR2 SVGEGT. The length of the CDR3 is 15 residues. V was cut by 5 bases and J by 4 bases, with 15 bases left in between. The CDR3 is CASSPSGGMYNEQFF. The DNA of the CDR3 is TGTGCCAGCAGTCCCAGCGGAGGGATGTACAATGAGCAGTTCTTC.

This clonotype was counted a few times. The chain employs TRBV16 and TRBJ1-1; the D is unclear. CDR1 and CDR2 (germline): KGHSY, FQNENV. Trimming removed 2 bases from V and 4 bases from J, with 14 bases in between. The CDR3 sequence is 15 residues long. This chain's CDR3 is CASSQRTSRSTEAFF. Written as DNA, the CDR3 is TGTGCCAGCAGCCAAAGAACCTCCAGGAGCACTGAAGCTTTCTTT. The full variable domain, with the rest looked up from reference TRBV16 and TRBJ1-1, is GEEVAQTPKHLVRGEGQKAKLYCAPIKGHSYVFWYQQVLKNEFKFLISFQNENVFDETGMPKERFSAKCLPNSPCSLEIQATKLEDSAVYFCASSQRTSRSTEAFFGQGTRLTVV.

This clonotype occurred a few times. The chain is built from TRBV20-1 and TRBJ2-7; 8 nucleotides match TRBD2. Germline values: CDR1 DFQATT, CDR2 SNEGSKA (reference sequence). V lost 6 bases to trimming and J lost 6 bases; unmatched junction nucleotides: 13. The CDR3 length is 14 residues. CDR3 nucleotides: TGCAGTGCCCCCAAGCGGGGGACAATGGCCGAGCAGTACTTC. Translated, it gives CSAPKRGTMAEQYF.

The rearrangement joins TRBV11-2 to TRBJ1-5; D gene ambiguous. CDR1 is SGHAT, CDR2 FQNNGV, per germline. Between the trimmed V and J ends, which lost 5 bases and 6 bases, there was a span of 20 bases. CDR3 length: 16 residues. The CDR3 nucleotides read TGTGCCAGCAGCCCCTCTGCGGGCAAGGGCACTCAGCCCCAGCATTTT. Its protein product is CASSPSAGKGTQPQHF.

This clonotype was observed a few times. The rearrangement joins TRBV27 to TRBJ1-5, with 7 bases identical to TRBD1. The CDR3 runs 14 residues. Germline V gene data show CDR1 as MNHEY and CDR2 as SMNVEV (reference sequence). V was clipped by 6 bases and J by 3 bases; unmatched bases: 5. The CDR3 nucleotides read TGTGCCAGCAGACGACAGGGAGTCAATCAGCCCCAGCATTTT. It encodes CASRRQGVNQPQHF.

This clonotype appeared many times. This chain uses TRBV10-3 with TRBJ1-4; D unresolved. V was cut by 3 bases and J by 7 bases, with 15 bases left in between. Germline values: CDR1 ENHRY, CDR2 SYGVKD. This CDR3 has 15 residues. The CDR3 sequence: CAISDSVQPGEKLFF. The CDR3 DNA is TGTGCCATCAGTGATTCTGTGCAGCCTGGTGAAAAACTGTTTTTT.

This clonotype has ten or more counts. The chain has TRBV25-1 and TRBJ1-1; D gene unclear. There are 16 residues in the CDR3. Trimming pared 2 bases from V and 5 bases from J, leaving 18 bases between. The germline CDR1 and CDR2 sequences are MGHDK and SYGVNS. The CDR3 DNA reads TGTGCCAGCAGTGAAGGGGTGGCGCGGACGTTTACTGAAGCTTTCTTT. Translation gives CASSEGVARTFTEAFF.

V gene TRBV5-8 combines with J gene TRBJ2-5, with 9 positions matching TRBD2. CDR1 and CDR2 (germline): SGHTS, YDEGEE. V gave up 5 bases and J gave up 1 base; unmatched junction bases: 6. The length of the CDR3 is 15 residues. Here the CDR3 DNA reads TGTGCCAGCAGGACCGGCGGGAGGGGCCAAGAGACCCAGTACTTC. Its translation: CASRTGGRGQETQYF.

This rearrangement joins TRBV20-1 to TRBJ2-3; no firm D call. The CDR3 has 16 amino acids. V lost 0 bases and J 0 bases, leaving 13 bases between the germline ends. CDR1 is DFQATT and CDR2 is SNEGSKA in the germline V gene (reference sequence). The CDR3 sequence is CSARDRRAPSTDTQYF. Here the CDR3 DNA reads TGCAGTGCTAGAGATAGGCGAGCGCCTAGCACAGATACGCAGTATTTT.

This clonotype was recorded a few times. In nucleotides, the CDR3 is TGCAGTGCTATTCCTCTAGTAGGGAAACAAGAGACCCAGTACTTC. As protein: CSAIPLVGKQETQYF. The chain joins TRBV20-1 to TRBJ2-5; D remains unclear. Germline values: CDR1 DFQATT, CDR2 SNEGSKA (reference sequence). This CDR3 has 15 residues. V lost 4 bases and J lost 2, with 17 bases in between.

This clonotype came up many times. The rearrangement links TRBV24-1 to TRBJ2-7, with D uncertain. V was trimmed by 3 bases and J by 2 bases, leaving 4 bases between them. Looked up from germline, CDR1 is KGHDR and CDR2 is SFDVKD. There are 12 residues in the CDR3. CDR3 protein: CATSDGAYEQYF. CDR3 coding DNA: TGTGCCACCAGTGATGGGGCCTACGAGCAGTACTTC.

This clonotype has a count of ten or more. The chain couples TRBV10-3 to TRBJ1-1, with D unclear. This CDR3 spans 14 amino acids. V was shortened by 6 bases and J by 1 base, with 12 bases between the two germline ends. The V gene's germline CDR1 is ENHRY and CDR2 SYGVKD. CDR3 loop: CAIRGLGANTEAFF. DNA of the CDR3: TGTGCCATCAGAGGGCTTGGAGCGAACACTGAAGCTTTCTTT.

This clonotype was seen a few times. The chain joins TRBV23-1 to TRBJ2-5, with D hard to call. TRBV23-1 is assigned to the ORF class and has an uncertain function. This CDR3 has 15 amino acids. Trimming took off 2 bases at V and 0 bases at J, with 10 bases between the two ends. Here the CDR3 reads CASSQRLLYQETQYF. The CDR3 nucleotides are TGCGCCAGCAGTCAAAGGCTGCTCTACCAAGAGACCCAGTACTTC.

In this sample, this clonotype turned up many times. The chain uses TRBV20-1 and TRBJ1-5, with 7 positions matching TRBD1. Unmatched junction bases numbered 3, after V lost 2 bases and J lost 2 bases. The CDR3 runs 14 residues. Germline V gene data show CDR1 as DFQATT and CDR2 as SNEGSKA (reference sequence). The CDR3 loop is CSARPTGGNQPQHF. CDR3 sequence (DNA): TGCAGTGCTAGACCTACAGGGGGCAATCAGCCCCAGCATTTT.

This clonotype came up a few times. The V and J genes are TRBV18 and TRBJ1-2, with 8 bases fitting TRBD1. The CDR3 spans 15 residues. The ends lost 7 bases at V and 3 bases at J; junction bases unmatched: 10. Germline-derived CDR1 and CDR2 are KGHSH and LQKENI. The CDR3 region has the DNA TGTGCCAGCTACGGTGAGACAGGGGATGACTATGGCTACACCTTC. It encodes CASYGETGDDYGYTF.

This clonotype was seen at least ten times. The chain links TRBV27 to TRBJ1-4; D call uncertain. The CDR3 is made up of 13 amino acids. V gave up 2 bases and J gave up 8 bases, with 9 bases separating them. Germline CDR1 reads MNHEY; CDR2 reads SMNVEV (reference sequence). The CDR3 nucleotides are TGTGCCAGCAGTTTAACTTACAAGGAAAAACTGTTTTTT. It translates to CASSLTYKEKLFF. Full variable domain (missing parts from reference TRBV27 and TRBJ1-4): EAQVTQNPRYLITVTGKKLTVTCSQNMNHEYMSWYRQDPGLGLRQIYYSMNVEVTDKGDVPEGYKVSRKEKRNFPLILESPSPNQTSLYFCASSLTYKEKLFFGSGTQLSVL.

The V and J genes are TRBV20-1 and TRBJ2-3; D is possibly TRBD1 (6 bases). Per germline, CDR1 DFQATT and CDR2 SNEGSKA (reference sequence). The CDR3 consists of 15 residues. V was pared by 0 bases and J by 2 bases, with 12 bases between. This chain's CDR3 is CSARDSRGPTDTQYF. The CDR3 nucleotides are TGCAGTGCTAGAGATTCCAGGGGCCCCACAGATACGCAGTATTTT.

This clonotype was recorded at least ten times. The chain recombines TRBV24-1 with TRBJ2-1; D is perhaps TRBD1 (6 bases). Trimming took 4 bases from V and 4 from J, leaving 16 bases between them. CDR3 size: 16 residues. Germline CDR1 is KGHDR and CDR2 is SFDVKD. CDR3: CATSEQQGNTYNEQFF. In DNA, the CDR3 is TGTGCCACCAGTGAGCAACAGGGAAATACTTACAATGAGCAGTTCTTC.

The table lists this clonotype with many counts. CDR3 coding DNA: TGTGCCAGCAGCCCTACTAGCGGGAGAGGGATCGGGGAGCTGTTTTTT. Its translation is CASSPTSGRGIGELFF. V and J are TRBV25-1 and TRBJ2-2; 11 nucleotides match TRBD2. Germline values: CDR1 MGHDK, CDR2 SYGVNS. The CDR3 consists of 16 residues. V lost 6 bases, J lost 7 bases, and 10 bases stayed unmatched.

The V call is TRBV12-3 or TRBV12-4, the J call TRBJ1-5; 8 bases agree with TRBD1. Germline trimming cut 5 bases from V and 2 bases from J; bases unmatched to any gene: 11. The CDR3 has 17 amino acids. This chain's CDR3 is CASSQAGGRPGNQPQHF. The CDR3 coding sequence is TGTGCCAGCAGTCAGGCAGGGGGCAGGCCCGGCAATCAGCCCCAGCATTTT.

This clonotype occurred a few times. This CDR3 reads CASSSSGAGDQPQHF. As DNA, the CDR3 is TGTGCCAGCTCTTCCTCCGGGGCAGGGGATCAGCCCCAGCATTTT. The chain recombines TRBV6-1 with TRBJ1-5; possible D gene TRBD1, 6 bases. CDR1 and CDR2 (germline): MNHNS, SASEGT. The length of the CDR3 is 15 residues. V was shortened by 8 bases and J by 5 bases, with 19 bases between the two germline ends.

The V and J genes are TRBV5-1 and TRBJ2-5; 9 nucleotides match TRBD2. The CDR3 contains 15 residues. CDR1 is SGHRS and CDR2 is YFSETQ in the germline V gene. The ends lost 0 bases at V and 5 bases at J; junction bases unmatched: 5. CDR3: CASSLASGVLETQYF. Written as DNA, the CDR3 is TGCGCCAGCAGCTTGGCTAGCGGGGTCCTTGAGACCCAGTACTTC.

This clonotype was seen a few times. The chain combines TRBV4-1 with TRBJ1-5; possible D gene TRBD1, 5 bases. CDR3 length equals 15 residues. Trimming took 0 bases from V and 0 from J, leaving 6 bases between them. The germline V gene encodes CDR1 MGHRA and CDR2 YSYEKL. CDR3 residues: CASSQDGGSNQPQHF. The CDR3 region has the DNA TGCGCCAGCAGCCAAGATGGGGGTAGCAATCAGCCCCAGCATTTT.

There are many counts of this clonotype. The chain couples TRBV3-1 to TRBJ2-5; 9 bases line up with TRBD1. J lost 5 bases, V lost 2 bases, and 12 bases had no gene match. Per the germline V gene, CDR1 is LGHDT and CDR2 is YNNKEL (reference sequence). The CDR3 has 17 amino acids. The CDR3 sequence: CASSQRQGTGKWETQYF. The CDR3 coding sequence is TGTGCCAGCAGCCAACGCCAAGGGACAGGGAAGTGGGAGACCCAGTACTTC.